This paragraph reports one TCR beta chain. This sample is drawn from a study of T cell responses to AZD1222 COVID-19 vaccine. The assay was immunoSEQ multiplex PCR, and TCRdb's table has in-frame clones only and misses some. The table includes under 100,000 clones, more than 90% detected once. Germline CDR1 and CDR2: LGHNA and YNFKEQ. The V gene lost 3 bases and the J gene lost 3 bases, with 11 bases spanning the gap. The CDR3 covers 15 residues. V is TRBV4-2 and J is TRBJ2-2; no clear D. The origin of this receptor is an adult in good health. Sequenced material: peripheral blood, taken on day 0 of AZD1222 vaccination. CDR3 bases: TGTGCCAGCAGCCAGAAGGATCAGGACACCGGGGAGCTGTTTTTT. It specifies CASSQKDQDTGELFF.